One sample yielded the 15 T cell receptor beta chains listed below, sequenced in a study of shared clonotypes between healthy human individuals. Produced via immunoSEQ multiplex PCR; TCRdb's table is partial and in-frame only. This table has 100,000 or so clones, roughly 50% appearing once. The specimen sequenced was PBMCs. The receptors shown here come from a woman aged 40 to 49 in good health. Some clones in this sample may be carry-over from other donors' samples.

This chain connects TRBV5-4 to TRBJ1-2; tentatively, D is TRBD1 (5 bases). Germline V gene data show CDR1 as SGHNT and CDR2 as YYREEE (reference sequence). V lost 4 bases to trimming and J lost 3 bases, with 13 bases between them. This CDR3 comprises 14 residues. CDR3 coding DNA: TGTGCCAGCAGCAGAGGGACCGCACACTATGGCTACACCTTC. Translated: CASSRGTAHYGYTF.

This clone was seen only a few times. The chain recombines TRBV25-1 with TRBJ2-1; TRBD2 matches 10 bases. This CDR3 contains 15 residues. Germline CDR1 is MGHDK and CDR2 is SYGVNS. V lost 6 bases, J lost 9 bases, and 11 bases stayed unmatched. The CDR3: CASRVAGGKYREQFF. The CDR3, as DNA: TGTGCCAGCAGGGTAGCGGGAGGTAAGTATCGTGAGCAGTTCTTC. Filled out from reference TRBV25-1 and TRBJ2-1, the complete variable domain reads EADIYQTPRYLVIGTGKKITLECSQTMGHDKMYWYQQDPGMELHLIHYSYGVNSTEKGDLSSESTVSRIRTEHFPLTLESARPSHTSQYLCASRVAGGKYREQFFGPGTRLTVL.

The chain joins TRBV6-5 to TRBJ1-1; D remains unclear. Looked up from germline, CDR1 is MNHEY and CDR2 is SVGAGI. The V gene lost 0 bases and the J gene lost 5 bases, with 13 bases spanning the gap. The CDR3 is 15 amino acids. The CDR3 nucleotides read TGTGCCAGCAGTTACTCGAGTGTGCCTCTGACTGAAGCTTTCTTT. It encodes CASSYSSVPLTEAFF.

This clone turned up a few times. The V gene is TRBV5-1, the J gene TRBJ2-7; a possible D gene is TRBD1 (5 bases). The V and J ends lost 5 bases and 3 bases respectively, with 15 bases between them. In germline, CDR1 is SGHRS, CDR2 YFSETQ. This CDR3 spans 14 amino acids. The CDR3 is CASSSGQSSYEQYF. Here the CDR3 DNA reads TGCGCCAGCAGTTCAGGACAATCCAGCTACGAGCAGTACTTC.

The CDR3 region is CASSQEGGGKDNEQFF. In DNA form, the CDR3 reads TGTGCCAGCAGCCAAGAAGGTGGGGGGAAGGACAATGAGCAGTTCTTC. The chain links TRBV4-2 to TRBJ2-1, with D maybe TRBD2 (6 bases). CDR3 length equals 16 residues. CDR1 is LGHNA and CDR2 is YNFKEQ in the germline V gene. V dropped 0 bases and J dropped 5 bases, with 14 bases sitting between them.

This chain joins TRBV30 and TRBJ1-5, with TRBD1 as a possible D gene (5 bases). V gave up 5 bases and J gave up 3 bases, with 11 bases separating them. The CDR3 totals 13 residues. CDR1 is GTSNPN and CDR2 is SVGIG in the germline V gene (reference sequence). The DNA of the CDR3 is TGTGCCTGGGCCCCGGGACCCAATCAGCCCCAGCATTTT. Protein sequence: CAWAPGPNQPQHF.

This clone was counted only a few times. The gene calls are TRBV11-2 and TRBJ2-3; D is possibly TRBD2 (7 bases). Trimming removed 5 bases from V and 2 bases from J, with 20 bases in between. The CDR3 has 17 amino acids. Germline lookup yields CDR1 SGHAT and CDR2 FQNNGV. The CDR3 sequence is CASSRRPGGRATDTQYF. The CDR3 DNA reads as TGTGCCAGCAGCCGCCGGCCCGGGGGGCGGGCCACAGATACGCAGTATTTT.

The rearrangement uses TRBV13 and TRBJ2-5; D unresolved. V lost 1 base to trimming and J lost 5 bases, with 5 bases between them. This CDR3 has 12 residues. CDR1 and CDR2 (germline): PRHDT, FYEKMQ (reference sequence). The CDR3 DNA reads TGTGCCAGCAGCTTAGTGTCGGAGACCCAGTACTTC. This codes for CASSLVSETQYF. The entire variable domain, with the rest obtained from reference TRBV13 and TRBJ2-5, is as follows: AAGVIQSPRHLIKEKRETATLKCYPIPRHDTVYWYQQGPGQDPQFLISFYEKMQSDKGSIPDRFSAQQFSDYHSELNMSSLELGDSALYFCASSLVSETQYFGPGTRLLVL.

This chain uses TRBV27 with TRBJ2-5; TRBD1 agrees at 8 bases. The DNA end lines up better with TRBJ2-7; the J call may be wrong. The CDR3 has 14 amino acids. Germline V lookup: CDR1 MNHEY, CDR2 SMNVEV (reference sequence). The DNA of the CDR3 is TGTGCCAGCAGTTCTTCCCAGGGGGCCCTCGAGCAGTACTTC. Translating gives CASSSSQGALEQYF.

This clone was counted between two and nine times. The chain employs TRBV5-1 and TRBJ1-1, with D possibly being TRBD1 (5 bases). Germline CDR1 and CDR2: SGHRS and YFSETQ. V lost 0 bases, J lost 1 base, and 7 bases lay in between. CDR3 length: 14 residues. For the CDR3, the DNA is TGCGCCAGCAGCTTGGCGGGGGGGAACACTGAAGCTTTCTTT. Its translation is CASSLAGGNTEAFF.

This chain connects TRBV5-1 to TRBJ2-7, with TRBD1 matching over 9 bases. In germline, CDR1 is SGHRS, CDR2 YFSETQ. With 5 bases clipped from V and 4 bases from J, the junction kept 7 bases outside the gene matches. CDR3 length equals 14 residues. The CDR3 loop is CASREGQGGYEQYF. CDR3 nucleotides: TGCGCCAGCAGGGAGGGACAGGGTGGGTACGAGCAGTACTTC.

This chain connects TRBV11-2 to TRBJ1-1, with TRBD1 matching 7 bases. The ends lost 7 bases at V and 5 bases at J; junction bases unmatched: 7. This CDR3 is built from 13 residues. Per the germline V gene, CDR1 is SGHAT and CDR2 is FQNNGV. The CDR3 DNA reads as TGTGCCAGCAAGGCAGGGGGTTTTACTGAAGCTTTCTTT. It yields the protein CASKAGGFTEAFF.

This rearrangement joins TRBV5-1 to TRBJ2-1, with TRBD1 matching over 12 bases. CDR1 SGHRS and CDR2 YFSETQ come from the germline V gene. The CDR3 spans 15 residues. The ends lost 2 bases at V and 8 bases at J; junction bases unmatched: 5. The CDR3 coding sequence is TGCGCCAGCAGCTTCCCCGGGACAGGGGGCTATGAGCAGTTCTTC. Its protein product is CASSFPGTGGYEQFF. The full variable domain, completed using reference TRBV5-1 and TRBJ2-1, is KAGVTQTPRYLIKTRGQQVTLSCSPISGHRSVSWYQQTPGQGLQFLFEYFSETQRNKGNFPGRFSGRQFSNSRSEMNVSTLELGDSALYLCASSFPGTGGYEQFFGPGTRLTVL.

The count of this clone is one. This sequence joins TRBV5-4 and TRBJ2-3; 9 nucleotides align to TRBD2. Germline-derived CDR1 and CDR2 are SGHNT and YYREEE (reference sequence). This CDR3 spans 16 amino acids. V gave up 7 bases and J gave up 0 bases; unmatched junction bases: 9. The CDR3 loop reads CASSTQREVSTDTQYF. CDR3 in DNA: TGTGCCAGCTCGACCCAGCGGGAGGTGAGCACAGATACGCAGTATTTT.

This sequence joins TRBV7-2 and TRBJ2-5, with D perhaps matching TRBD2 (6 bases). The better agreement between TRBJ2-7 and the DNA end casts doubt on the J call. The CDR3 is 14 amino acids. Germline assignment: CDR1 SGHTA and CDR2 FQGNSA. CDR3 region: CASGGGRGSYEQYF. The DNA for the CDR3 is TGTGCCAGCGGCGGTGGGCGGGGATCCTACGAGCAGTACTTC.